The 17 T cell receptor beta chains given below trace back to one sample, sequenced in a study of blood T cell repertoires in COVID-19. Using immunoSEQ multiplex PCR, the repertoire was profiled, and TCRdb retains in-frame clones only, with some absent. This sample has about 480,000 clones, with 75% to 90% found just once. The specimen sequenced was PBMCs or T cells enriched from blood (not recorded which). The receptor source for this set is an older woman who had recovered from COVID-19.

The V call is TRBV29-1, the J call TRBJ2-2; possibly TRBD1 for D (5 bases). This CDR3 spans 13 amino acids. CDR1 and CDR2 (germline): SQVTM, ANQGSEA. V lost 6 bases, J lost 0 bases, and 8 bases lay in between. The CDR3 DNA sequence: TGCAGCGTAACAGGAACGAACACCGGGGAGCTGTTTTTT. Protein: CSVTGTNTGELFF.

CDR3 sequence: CASSWDTNTEAFF. CDR3 DNA sequence: TGTGCCAGCAGTTGGGACACCAACACTGAAGCTTTCTTT. The chain uses TRBV12-3 or TRBV12-4 and TRBJ1-1; D is perhaps TRBD1 (6 bases). The CDR3 loop spans 13 amino acids. Trimming removed 4 bases at V and 2 bases at J, with 8 bases between.

The chain recombines TRBV12-1 with TRBJ2-1; TRBD2, the D gene given by the table, was not confirmed from the DNA. TRBV12-1 is a listed pseudogene. The CDR3 totals 15 residues. The CDR3 is CASRILAGGIDEQFF. For the CDR3, the DNA is TGTGCCAGCAGAATTTTAGCGGGGGGTATCGATGAGCAGTTCTTC.

The CDR3 coding sequence is TGTGCCACCAGTGATTTGCAGGGATACGAGCAGTACTTC. It specifies CATSDLQGYEQYF. The chain employs TRBV24-1 and TRBJ2-7; tentative D call: TRBD1 (5 bases). Germline loops: CDR1 KGHDR, CDR2 SFDVKD. The V and J ends lost 0 bases and 4 bases respectively, with 6 bases between them. The CDR3 runs to 13 residues.

The rearrangement links TRBV4-1 to TRBJ1-1; 9 bases line up with TRBD1. Germline V gives CDR1 MGHRA, CDR2 YSYEKL. V lost 0 bases and J lost 1; bases outside the gene matches: 9. The CDR3 loop spans 18 amino acids. The CDR3 DNA reads as TGCGCCAGCAGCCAAGAACGGGACAGGGTGATAGCGAACACTGAAGCTTTCTTT. It codes for CASSQERDRVIANTEAFF.

The CDR3 DNA reads as TGTGCCAGCAGCGGGTCGGGACAGGGCGCTAGCGACGAGCAGTACGTC. Its translation: CASSGSGQGASDEQYV. The rearrangement links TRBV28 to TRBJ2-7; 9 positions match TRBD1. This CDR3 contains 16 residues. Germline-derived CDR1 and CDR2 are MDHEN and SYDVKM. V lost 6 bases, J lost 5 bases, and 14 bases stayed unmatched.

V gene TRBV9 combines with J gene TRBJ2-2; D possibly corresponds to TRBD2 (5 bases). The V end lost 4 bases, the J end lost 6 bases, and 13 bases lay between the germline ends. Germline V gene sequence: CDR1 SGDLS, CDR2 YYNGEE. The CDR3 has 14 residues. Here the CDR3 reads CASSPPEGAGELFF. CDR3 coding DNA: TGTGCCAGCAGCCCACCTGAGGGAGCCGGGGAGCTGTTTTTT.

This chain links TRBV6-5 with TRBJ1-4; weak D call: TRBD1 (5 bases). The CDR3 length is 15 residues. Per germline, CDR1 MNHEY and CDR2 SVGAGI. V shed 7 bases and J shed 11 bases, with 23 bases lying between them. CDR3 sequence reads: CASNLGGAGLSKLFF. DNA of the CDR3: TGTGCCAGCAATTTGGGTGGGGCAGGATTATCGAAACTGTTTTTT.

CDR3 bases: TGTGCCAGCTCTCTGGGGGACAGGGTTAACTATGGCTACACCTTC. Translation: CASSLGDRVNYGYTF. The chain joins TRBV6-5 to TRBJ1-2, with 9 bases identical to TRBD1. The V gene end was trimmed by 8 bases and the J gene end by 1 base; junction bases not matched to a gene: 8. The CDR3 length is 15 residues. Germline CDR1 and CDR2: MNHEY and SVGAGI.

The rearrangement uses TRBV19 and TRBJ1-1, with D possibly matching TRBD1 (5 bases). The CDR3 covers 14 residues. Germline V gene lookup returns CDR1 LNHDA and CDR2 SQIVND (reference sequence). V was cut by 5 bases and J by 5 bases, with 15 bases left in between. This CDR3 is CASSQGRERTEAFF. CDR3 nucleotide sequence: TGTGCCAGTAGTCAAGGCAGGGAAAGGACTGAAGCTTTCTTT.

V usage is TRBV3-1 (or the pseudogene TRBV3-2) and J usage is TRBJ1-5, with 10 positions matching TRBD1. Per germline, CDR1 LGHDT and CDR2 YNNKEL (reference sequence). The CDR3 loop spans 14 amino acids. J lost 3 bases, V lost 8 bases, and 4 bases had no gene match. CDR3 region: CASGRQGANQPQHF. CDR3 DNA: TGTGCCAGCGGGCGACAGGGGGCCAATCAGCCCCAGCATTTT.

The chain joins TRBV4-1 to TRBJ1-6; D not certain. In germline, CDR1 is MGHRA, CDR2 YSYEKL. There are 20 residues in the CDR3. The V gene lost 1 base and the J gene lost 0 bases, with 19 bases spanning the gap. Here the CDR3 DNA reads TGCGCCAGCAGCCAAGTCTTTTCCCCGGGAGGAAGCTCCTATAATTCACCCCTCCACTTT. It is translated as CASSQVFSPGGSSYNSPLHF.

This clone was observed a single time. The chain joins TRBV5-5 to TRBJ2-1, with 9 bases fitting TRBD1. Trimming removed 4 bases from V and 6 bases from J; junction bases left unmatched: 8. Germline V CDR1 and CDR2: SGHKS, YYEKEE (reference sequence). This CDR3 is 15 amino acids long. The CDR3 reads CASSPRDRDVNEQFF. For the CDR3, the DNA is TGTGCCAGCAGCCCCCGGGACAGGGATGTCAATGAGCAGTTCTTC.

The chain has TRBV18 and TRBJ2-7, with 8 bases aligning to TRBD1. Germline V lookup: CDR1 KGHSH, CDR2 LQKENI. This CDR3 is 14 amino acids long. Trimming at V came to 3 bases and at J to 4 bases, leaving 5 bases not matched to a gene. This CDR3 is CASSPRTGPYEQYV. The CDR3 DNA reads as TGTGCCAGCTCACCGAGGACAGGGCCTTACGAGCAGTACGTC.

The chain carries TRBV18 and TRBJ1-1; D call uncertain. Germline CDR1 reads KGHSH; CDR2 reads LQKENI. CDR3 length: 13 amino acids. Trimming took 3 bases from V and 6 from J, leaving 11 bases between them. CDR3 DNA: TGTGCCAGCTCACCGAGACATCCCGCTGAAGCTTTCTTT. This gives the protein CASSPRHPAEAFF.

The rearrangement links TRBV4-2 to TRBJ2-2; no definite D call. The CDR3 loop spans 14 amino acids. V was trimmed by 1 base and J by 6 bases, leaving 9 bases between them. Germline V gene sequence: CDR1 LGHNA, CDR2 YNFKEQ. CDR3 loop: CASSQGAPPGELFF. Written as DNA, the CDR3 is TGTGCCAGCAGCCAAGGAGCCCCTCCCGGGGAGCTGTTTTTT.

V is TRBV10-3 and J is TRBJ2-1; D remains ambiguous. Germline-derived CDR1 and CDR2 are ENHRY and SYGVKD. The CDR3 sequence is 13 residues long. V was shortened by 2 bases and J by 4 bases, with 6 bases between the two germline ends. The CDR3 spells CAISEGIYNEQFF. CDR3 nucleotide sequence: TGTGCCATCAGTGAGGGCATATACAATGAGCAGTTCTTC.